This T cell receptor (beta chain) was captured by sequencing in a study of blood T cell repertoires in COVID-19 (dated by TCRdb to about 2020). In terms of the full investigation: Samples covering the acute and convalescent phases of COVID-19 were provided by collaborators in the United States, Italy and Spain. The material from the prospective study consisted of cDNA or gDNA derived from T cells, B-cell-depleted T cells, or PBMCs. The dataset comprised deeply sampled blood TCRbeta repertoires from subjects exposed to, actively infected with, or recovered from COVID-19. The repertoires were released in a freely available public database intended as a resource for research on the immune response to SARS-CoV-2. The samples were drawn from the first 160 participants of the ongoing ImmuneRACE study and from over 950 subjects provided by 6 global collaborators. A de-identified subject ID, COVID-19 status, age in years and sex were almost always included in the sample metadata. Where available, HLA class I and class II types were obtained from metadata supplied by the sample provider rather than from assay-based typing. The investigation overall reported the following: Clinical and demographic metadata were provided uncurated, with the amount varying by source and participant.

The collaborating institutions used their own protocols to collect whole blood in K2EDTA tubes. For TCRbeta analysis, collaborators shipped samples in one of three forms: frozen whole blood, isolated PBMCs, or DNA extracted from either of those sample types. TCRbeta CDR3 regions were amplified from genomic DNA using the immunoSEQ Assay, a bias-controlled multiplex PCR. On the study's bioinformatics: Nucleated cell counts per sample were estimated from amplification of reference gene primers within the assay. To quantify the absolute abundance of each unique TCRbeta CDR3 rearrangement, sequence reads were collapsed and filtered. For each sample, productive Simpson clonality was calculated as the square root of Simpson's diversity index over productive rearrangements. TCRdb stores this immuneACCESS table with in-frame sequences only. Part of the clones is absent; in the studies checked, under half of the shortfall reflects unresolved V genes, and no reason is known for the rest. V and J calls and clone size are given by that table; D and trimming were obtained from the DNA. The table for this sample lists about 73,000 clones; roughly 87% of them were counted only once. The top ten hold roughly 9.6% of the sample.

From the germline V gene, CDR1 is SQVTM and CDR2 is ANQGSEA. The CDR3 contains 14 residues, cysteine and phenylalanine counted. The entry retains the CDR3 DNA only, 42 bases that are in frame from base 1. Germline trimming: 7 bases from V, 3 bases from J; junction bases outside gene matches: 9. This clone was picked up one time. It has no known antigen specificity. Per-base qualities were not stored, and no clone one base away is much larger. The origin of this receptor is a man aged 80 or over with acute or convalescent COVID-19. The chain joins TRBV29-1 to TRBJ2-3, with TRBD2 matching 8 junction bases. Source material: peripheral blood. DNA sequence: TGCAGCGATCTGACTAGCGCCCTTACAGATACGCAGTATTTT. Protein translation: CSDLTSALTDTQYF.